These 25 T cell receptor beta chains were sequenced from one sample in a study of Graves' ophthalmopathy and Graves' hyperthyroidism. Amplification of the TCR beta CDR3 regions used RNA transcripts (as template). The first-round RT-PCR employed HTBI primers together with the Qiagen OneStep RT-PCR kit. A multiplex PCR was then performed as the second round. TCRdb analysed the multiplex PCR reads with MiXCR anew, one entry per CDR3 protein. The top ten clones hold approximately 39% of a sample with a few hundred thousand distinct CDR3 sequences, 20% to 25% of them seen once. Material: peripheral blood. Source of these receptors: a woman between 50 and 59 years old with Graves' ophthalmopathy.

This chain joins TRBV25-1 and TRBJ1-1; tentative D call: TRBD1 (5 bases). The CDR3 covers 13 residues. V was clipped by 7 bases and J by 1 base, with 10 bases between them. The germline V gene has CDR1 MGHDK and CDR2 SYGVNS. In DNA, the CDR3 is TGTGCCAGCACCAAGACAGCGAACACTGAAGCTTTCTTT. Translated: CASTKTANTEAFF. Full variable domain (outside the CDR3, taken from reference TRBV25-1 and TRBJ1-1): EADIYQTPRYLVIGTGKKITLECSQTMGHDKMYWYQQDPGMELHLIHYSYGVNSTEKGDLSSESTVSRIRTEHFPLTLESARPSHTSQYLCASTKTANTEAFFGQGTRLTVV.

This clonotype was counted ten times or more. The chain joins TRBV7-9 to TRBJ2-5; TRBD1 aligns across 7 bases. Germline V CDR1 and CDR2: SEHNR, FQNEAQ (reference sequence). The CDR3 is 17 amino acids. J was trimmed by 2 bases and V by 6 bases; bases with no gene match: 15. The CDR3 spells CASSPRPPDREQETQYF. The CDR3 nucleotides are TGTGCCAGCAGTCCTAGACCCCCCGACAGGGAGCAAGAGACCCAGTACTTC.

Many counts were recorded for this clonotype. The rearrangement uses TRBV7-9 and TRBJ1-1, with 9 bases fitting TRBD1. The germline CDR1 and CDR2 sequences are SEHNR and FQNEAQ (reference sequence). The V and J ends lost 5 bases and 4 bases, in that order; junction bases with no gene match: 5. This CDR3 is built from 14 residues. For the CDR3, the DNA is TGTGCCAGCAGCGTAGTACAGGGGGCCACTGAAGCTTTCTTT. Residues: CASSVVQGATEAFF.

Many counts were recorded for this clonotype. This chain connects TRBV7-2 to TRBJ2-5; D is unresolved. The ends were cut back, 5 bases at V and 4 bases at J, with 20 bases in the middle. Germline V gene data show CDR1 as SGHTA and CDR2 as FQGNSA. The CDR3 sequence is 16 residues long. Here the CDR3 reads CASSPPALPPGETQYF. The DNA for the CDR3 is TGTGCCAGCAGCCCCCCCGCGCTCCCCCCGGGAGAGACCCAGTACTTC. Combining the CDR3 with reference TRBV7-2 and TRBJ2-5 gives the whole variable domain GAGVSQSPSNKVTEKGKDVELRCDPISGHTALYWYRQSLGQGLEFLIYFQGNSAPDKSGLPSDRFSAERTGGSVSTLTIQRTQQEDSAVYLCASSPPALPPGETQYFGPGTRLLVL.

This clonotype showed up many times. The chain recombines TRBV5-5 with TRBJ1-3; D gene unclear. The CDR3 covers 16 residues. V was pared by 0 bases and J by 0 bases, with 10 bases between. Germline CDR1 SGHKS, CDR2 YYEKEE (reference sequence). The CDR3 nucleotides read TGTGCCAGCAGCTTGGGGTCGCAACTCTCTGGAAACACCATATATTTT. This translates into CASSLGSQLSGNTIYF.

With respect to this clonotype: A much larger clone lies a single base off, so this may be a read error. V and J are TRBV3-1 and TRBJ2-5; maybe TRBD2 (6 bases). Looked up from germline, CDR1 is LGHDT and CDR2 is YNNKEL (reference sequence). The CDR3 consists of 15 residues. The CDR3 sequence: CASSQVGRELETRYF. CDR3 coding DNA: TGTGCCAGCAGCCAAGTCGGACGGGAGTTAGAGACCCGGTACTTC.

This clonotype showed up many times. CDR3 region: CASSHGTVNTGELFF. In DNA form, the CDR3 reads TGTGCCAGCAGCCACGGGACGGTTAACACCGGGGAGCTGTTTTTT. V usage is TRBV11-1 and J usage is TRBJ2-2; D may correspond to TRBD1 or TRBD2 (5 bases each). The CDR3 is 15 amino acids. Germline loops: CDR1 SGHAT, CDR2 FQDESV (reference sequence). Trimming pared 5 bases from V and 2 bases from J, leaving 12 bases between.

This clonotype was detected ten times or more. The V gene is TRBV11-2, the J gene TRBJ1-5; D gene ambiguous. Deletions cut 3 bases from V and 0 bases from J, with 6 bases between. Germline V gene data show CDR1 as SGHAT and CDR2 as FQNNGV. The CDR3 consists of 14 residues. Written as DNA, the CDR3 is TGTGCCAGCAGCTTTAAGGGTAGCAATCAGCCCCAGCATTTT. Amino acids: CASSFKGSNQPQHF. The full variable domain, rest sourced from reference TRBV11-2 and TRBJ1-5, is EAGVAQSPRYKIIEKRQSVAFWCNPISGHATLYWYQQILGQGPKLLIQFQNNGVVDDSQLPKDRFSAERLKGVDSTLKIQPAKLEDSAVYLCASSFKGSNQPQHFGDGTRLSIL.

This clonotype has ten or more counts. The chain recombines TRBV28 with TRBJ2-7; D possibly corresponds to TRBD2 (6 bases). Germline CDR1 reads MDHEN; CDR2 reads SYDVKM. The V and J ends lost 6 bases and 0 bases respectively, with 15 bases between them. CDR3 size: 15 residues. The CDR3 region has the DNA TGTGCCAGCAGCCCCGCGGGGACCGACTCCTACGAGCAGTACTTC. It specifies CASSPAGTDSYEQYF.

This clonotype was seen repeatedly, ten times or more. CDR3 DNA: TGTGCCAGCACTATAGACAGGGATAACTATGGCTACACCTTC. It specifies CASTIDRDNYGYTF. V usage is TRBV12-3 or TRBV12-4 and J usage is TRBJ1-2; 7 bases match TRBD1. V was pared by 7 bases and J by 1 base, with 6 bases of the junction left unmatched. This CDR3 spans 14 amino acids.

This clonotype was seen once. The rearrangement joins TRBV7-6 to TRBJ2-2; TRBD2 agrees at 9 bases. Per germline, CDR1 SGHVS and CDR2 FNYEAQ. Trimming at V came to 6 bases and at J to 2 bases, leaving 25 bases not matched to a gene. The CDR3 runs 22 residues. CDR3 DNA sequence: TGTGCCAGCAGAACCTGCCGACCGATATCTAGCGGGACCACGAAAAACACCGGGGAGCTGTTTTTT. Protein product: CASRTCRPISSGTTKNTGELFF.

CDR3 nucleotide sequence: TGTGCCAGCAGCCGGGACCAAAACACCGGGGAGCTGTTTTTT. It translates to CASSRDQNTGELFF. The genes are TRBV6-1 and TRBJ2-2; possibly TRBD1 or TRBD2 for D (5 bases each). The CDR3 has 14 amino acids. CDR1 is MNHNS and CDR2 is SASEGT in the germline V gene. Trimming took off 6 bases at V and 2 bases at J, with 10 bases between the two ends.

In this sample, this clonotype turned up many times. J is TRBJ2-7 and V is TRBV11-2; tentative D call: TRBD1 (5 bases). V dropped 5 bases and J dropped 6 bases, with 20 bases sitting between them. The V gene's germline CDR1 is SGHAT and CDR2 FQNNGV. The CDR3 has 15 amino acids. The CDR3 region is CASSHGPPRRGEQYF. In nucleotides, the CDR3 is TGTGCCAGCAGCCACGGGCCTCCCCGTAGGGGCGAGCAGTACTTC.

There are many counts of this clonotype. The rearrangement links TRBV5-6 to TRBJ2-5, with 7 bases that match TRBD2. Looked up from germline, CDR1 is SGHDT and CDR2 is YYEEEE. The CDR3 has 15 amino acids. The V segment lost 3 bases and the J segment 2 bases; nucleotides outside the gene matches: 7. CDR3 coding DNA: TGTGCCAGCAGCTGGGCGGCTAGCGGACAAGAGACCCAGTACTTC. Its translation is CASSWAASGQETQYF. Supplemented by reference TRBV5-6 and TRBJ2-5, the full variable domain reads DAGVTQSPTHLIKTRGQQVTLRCSPKSGHDTVSWYQQALGQGPQFIFQYYEEEERQRGNFPDRFSGHQFPNYSSELNVNALLLGDSALYLCASSWAASGQETQYFGPGTRLLVL.

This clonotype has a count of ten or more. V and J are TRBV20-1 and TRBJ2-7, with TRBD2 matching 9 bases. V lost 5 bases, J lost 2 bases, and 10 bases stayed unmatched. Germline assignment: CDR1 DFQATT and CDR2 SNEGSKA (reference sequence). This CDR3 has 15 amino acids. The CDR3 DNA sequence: TGCAGTGCTTCCTCTCGGGGGACTAGCCCCTACGAGCAGTACTTC. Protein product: CSASSRGTSPYEQYF.

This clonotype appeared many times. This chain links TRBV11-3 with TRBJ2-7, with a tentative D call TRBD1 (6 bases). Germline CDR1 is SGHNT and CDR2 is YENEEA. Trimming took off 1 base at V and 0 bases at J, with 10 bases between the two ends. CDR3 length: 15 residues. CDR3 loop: CASSLGAGASYEQYF. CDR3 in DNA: TGTGCCAGCAGCTTAGGCGCAGGGGCCTCCTACGAGCAGTACTTC. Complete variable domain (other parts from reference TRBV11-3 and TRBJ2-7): EAGVVQSPRYKIIEKKQPVAFWCNPISGHNTLYWYLQNLGQGPELLIRYENEEAVDDSQLPKDRFSAERLKGVDSTLKIQPAELGDSAVYLCASSLGAGASYEQYFGPGTRLTVT.

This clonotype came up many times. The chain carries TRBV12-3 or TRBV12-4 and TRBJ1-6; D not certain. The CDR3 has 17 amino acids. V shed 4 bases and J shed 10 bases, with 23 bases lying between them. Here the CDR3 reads CASSSMAILRANSPLHF. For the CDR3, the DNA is TGTGCCAGCAGTTCTATGGCTATTCTTAGGGCCAACTCACCCCTCCACTTT.

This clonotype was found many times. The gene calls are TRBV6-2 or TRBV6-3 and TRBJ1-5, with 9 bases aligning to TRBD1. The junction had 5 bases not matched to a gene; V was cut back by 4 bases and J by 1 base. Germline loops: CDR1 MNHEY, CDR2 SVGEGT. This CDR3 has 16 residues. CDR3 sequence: CASSSSTGGSNQPQHF. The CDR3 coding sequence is TGTGCCAGCAGTTCCAGTACAGGGGGCAGCAATCAGCCCCAGCATTTT.

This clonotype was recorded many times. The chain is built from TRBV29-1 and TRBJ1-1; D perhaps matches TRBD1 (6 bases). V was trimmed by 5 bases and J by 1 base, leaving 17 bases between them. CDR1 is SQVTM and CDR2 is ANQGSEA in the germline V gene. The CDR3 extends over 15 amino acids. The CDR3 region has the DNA TGCAGCGTTCCCCCTCGAGGGGGGGCGAACACTGAAGCTTTCTTT. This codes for CSVPPRGGANTEAFF.

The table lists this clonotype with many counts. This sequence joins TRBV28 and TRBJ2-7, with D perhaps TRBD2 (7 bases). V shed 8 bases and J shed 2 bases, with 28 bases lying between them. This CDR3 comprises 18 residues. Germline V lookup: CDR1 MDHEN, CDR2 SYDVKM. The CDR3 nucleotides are TGTGCCAGCGGGAGAGGGAGGAGAAGCGGGACACAGACCTACGAGCAGTACTTC. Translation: CASGRGRRSGTQTYEQYF.

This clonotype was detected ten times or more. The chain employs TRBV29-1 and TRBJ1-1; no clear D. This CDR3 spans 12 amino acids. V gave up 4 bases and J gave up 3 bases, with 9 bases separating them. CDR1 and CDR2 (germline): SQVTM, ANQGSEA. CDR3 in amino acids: CSVVDRDTEAFF. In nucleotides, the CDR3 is TGCAGCGTTGTGGACCGGGACACTGAAGCTTTCTTT.

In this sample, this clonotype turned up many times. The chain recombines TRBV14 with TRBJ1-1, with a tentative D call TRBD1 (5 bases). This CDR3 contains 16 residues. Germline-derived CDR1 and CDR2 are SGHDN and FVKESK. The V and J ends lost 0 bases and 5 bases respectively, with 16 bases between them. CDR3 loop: CASSQERTLLGTEAFF. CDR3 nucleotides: TGTGCCAGCAGCCAAGAAAGGACACTCCTGGGGACTGAAGCTTTCTTT.

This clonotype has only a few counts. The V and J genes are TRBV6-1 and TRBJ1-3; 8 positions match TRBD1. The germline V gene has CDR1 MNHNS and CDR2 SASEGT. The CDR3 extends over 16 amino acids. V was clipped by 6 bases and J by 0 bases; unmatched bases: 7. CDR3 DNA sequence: TGTGCCAGCAGCGAAACTGGACAGGGCTCTGGAAACACCATATATTTT. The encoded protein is CASSETGQGSGNTIYF.

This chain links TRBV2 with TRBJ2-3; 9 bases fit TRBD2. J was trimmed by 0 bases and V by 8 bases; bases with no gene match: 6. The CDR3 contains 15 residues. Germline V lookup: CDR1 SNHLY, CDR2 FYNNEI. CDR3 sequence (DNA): TGTGCCAGCGGCGGGAGGGCGGTCAGCACAGATACGCAGTATTTT. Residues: CASGGRAVSTDTQYF.

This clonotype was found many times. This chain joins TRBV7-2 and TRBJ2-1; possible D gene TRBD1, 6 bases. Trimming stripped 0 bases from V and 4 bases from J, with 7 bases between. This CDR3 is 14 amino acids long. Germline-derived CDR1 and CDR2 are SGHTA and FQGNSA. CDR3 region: CASSLARGYNEQFF. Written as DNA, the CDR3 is TGTGCCAGCAGCTTAGCTAGGGGGTACAATGAGCAGTTCTTC.